Listed below are T cell receptor beta chains from one sample, sequenced in a study of cytomegalovirus exposure and HLA in healthy donors. Assay used: immunoSEQ multiplex PCR; TCRdb lists only in-frame clones, some missing. The table includes some 96,000 clones, approximately 76% detected once. Sequencing input: PBMCs. These receptors all stem from a man aged 35 to 55 in good health and CMV-seronegative. CDR3s include the opening cysteine and the closing phenylalanine or tryptophan. The order of the fields is J gene, V gene, clone size, D gene, CDR3 DNA, CDR3 protein. The D gene is left open where the match is weak. The listing skips clone size in some rows; elsewhere it reads once, few, many or a size class.

J: TRBJ1-2
V: TRBV6-1
size: few
D: TRBD1
DNA: TGTGCCAGCAGTGAAAACACCGGGACAGGGGGTGGCTACACCTTC
CDR3: CASSENTGTGGGYTF

J: TRBJ2-7
V: TRBV4-1
size: NA
D: NA
DNA: TGCGCCAGCAGCCGACCCCAGGGAAGCCTACGATGGAGCGAGCAGTACTTC
CDR3: CASSRPQGSLRWSEQYF

J: TRBJ1-6
V: TRBV7-9
size: NA
D: NA
DNA: TGTGCCAGCAGCCAAGGGGGATTCCGGGCACCCCTCCACTTT
CDR3: CASSQGGFRAPLHF

J: TRBJ2-1
V: TRBV7-2
size: NA
D: TRBD1
DNA: TGTGCCAGCAGCCCGGGGACAGGGGAGAATGAGCAGTTCTTC
CDR3: CASSPGTGENEQFF

J: TRBJ2-5
V: TRBV7-2
size: NA
D: NA
DNA: TGTGCCAGCAGCTTACAACAGGAAGAGACCCAGTACTTC
CDR3: CASSLQQEETQYF

J: TRBJ2-2
V: TRBV4-2
size: NA
D: TRBD2
DNA: TGTGCCAGCAGCCAAGCCGAACTAGCGGGGGGGTCCACCGGGGAGCTGTTTTTT
CDR3: CASSQAELAGGSTGELFF

J: TRBJ2-3
V: TRBV4-1
size: NA
D: NA
DNA: TGCGCCAGCAGCCAAGATCGGCTAAAACAAGCGGATACGCAGTATTTT
CDR3: CASSQDRLKQADTQYF

J: TRBJ1-6
V: TRBV9
size: NA
D: NA
DNA: TGTGCCAGCAACAGGGACGATAATTCACCCCTCCACTTT
CDR3: CASNRDDNSPLHF

J: TRBJ1-1
V: TRBV10-3
size: NA
D: TRBD1
DNA: TGTGCCATCGGTACATTAGGGGGCTACACTGAAGCTTTCTTT
CDR3: CAIGTLGGYTEAFF

J: TRBJ2-1
V: TRBV6-4
size: NA
D: TRBD2
DNA: TGTGCCAGCAGTGTAGCGGGGGGGTCCTACAATGAGCAGTTCTTC
CDR3: CASSVAGGSYNEQFF

J: TRBJ2-5
V: TRBV27
size: NA
D: TRBD2
DNA: TGTGCCAGCAGTTTACGGAGCGGGAGGGTGCCCGTGGGGCAGTACTTC
CDR3: CASSLRSGRVPVGQYF

J: TRBJ2-3
V: TRBV7-2
size: few
D: NA
DNA: TGTGCCAGCAGCTTAGCCAGGGGGGCCGGGGATACGCAGTATTTT
CDR3: CASSLARGAGDTQYF

J: TRBJ2-7
V: TRBV9
size: NA
D: TRBD2
DNA: TGTGCCAGCAGTGCCACTGGGACTACTTCCTACGAGCAGTACTTC
CDR3: CASSATGTTSYEQYF

J: TRBJ1-2
V: TRBV28
size: few
D: TRBD1
DNA: TGTGCCAGCAGATCCCCGGGACAGGGGCTGGGCTACACCTTC
CDR3: CASRSPGQGLGYTF

J: TRBJ1-2
V: TRBV6-1
size: NA
D: TRBD1
DNA: TGTGCCAGCATTAACTCAGCCGGGACAGCGGATGGCTACACCTTC
CDR3: CASINSAGTADGYTF

J: TRBJ2-3
V: TRBV28
size: NA
D: TRBD2
DNA: TGTGCCATCCGGGAGGGGTCAGATGCGCAGTATTTT
CDR3: CAIREGSDAQYF

J: TRBJ1-5
V: TRBV6-1
size: NA
D: TRBD1
DNA: TGTGCCAGCATTAATGACAGGGGCTTCACTCAGCCCCAGCATTTT
CDR3: CASINDRGFTQPQHF

J: TRBJ1-4
V: TRBV6-5
size: NA
D: TRBD1
DNA: TGTGCCAGCAGTTACGTTCGGACAGGTAGAGACGGAAAACTGTTTTTT
CDR3: CASSYVRTGRDGKLFF

J: TRBJ2-4
V: TRBV5-4
size: NA
D: TRBD1
DNA: TGTGCCAGCAGCAAAAGGGACAGTCGGAACATTCAGTACTTC
CDR3: CASSKRDSRNIQYF

J: TRBJ2-1
V: TRBV29-1
size: NA
D: TRBD1
DNA: TGCAGCGTTCGAGACAGGGCTTCCTACAATGAGCAGTTCTTC
CDR3: CSVRDRASYNEQFF

J: TRBJ2-5
V: TRBV4-3
size: NA
D: NA
DNA: TGCGCCAGCGCCCTCGGTGCGGGGGAGACCCAGTACTTC
CDR3: CASALGAGETQYF

J: TRBJ1-5
V: TRBV2
size: NA
D: NA
DNA: TGTGCCAGCAGGGAGAGTCAGCCCCAGCATTTT
CDR3: CASRESQPQHF

J: TRBJ1-5
V: TRBV2
size: once
D: NA
DNA: TGTGCCAGCAGTGAATTTGGGGCGGAATTGAATCAGCCCCAGCATTTT
CDR3: CASSEFGAELNQPQHF

J: TRBJ1-1
V: TRBV11-2
size: NA
D: TRBD1
DNA: TGTGCCAGCAGCTTGGTTGCAGGGGGCTACTCTGAAGCTTTCTTT
CDR3: CASSLVAGGYSEAFF

J: TRBJ1-3
V: TRBV18
size: NA
D: NA
DNA: TGTGCCAGCTCACCAAACCTCCAGGGCTCTGGAAACACCATATATTTT
CDR3: CASSPNLQGSGNTIYF

J: TRBJ2-1
V: TRBV19
size: NA
D: TRBD2
DNA: TGTGCCAGGGGGGGGTGCGATGAGCAGTTCTTC
CDR3: CARGGCDEQFF

J: TRBJ2-1
V: TRBV7-2
size: NA
D: TRBD2
DNA: TGTGCCAGCAGCTTAGAGTGGCTAGCGGGAGGGGGAAATGAGCAGTTCTTC
CDR3: CASSLEWLAGGGNEQFF

J: TRBJ2-5
V: TRBV7-6
size: NA
D: NA
DNA: TGTGCCAGCAGCTTAGCGCTTCGGGGACAAGAGACCCAGTACTTC
CDR3: CASSLALRGQETQYF

J: TRBJ1-1
V: TRBV28
size: NA
D: NA
DNA: TGTGCCAGCAGGCTGGACAGAATGAACACTGAAGCTTTCTTT
CDR3: CASRLDRMNTEAFF

J: TRBJ1-4
V: TRBV7-9
size: NA
D: TRBD1
DNA: TGTGCCAGCAGCCGAACAGGGGGCGAAAAACTGTTTTTT
CDR3: CASSRTGGEKLFF

J: TRBJ1-3
V: TRBV7-3
size: NA
D: TRBD1
DNA: TGTGCCAGCAGCGAAGGACAGGGGACTGGAAACACCATATATTTT
CDR3: CASSEGQGTGNTIYF

J: TRBJ2-7
V: TRBV9
size: NA
D: NA
DNA: TGTGCCAGCAGCGTACAGGACTCCTACGAGCAGTACTTC
CDR3: CASSVQDSYEQYF

J: TRBJ2-1
V: TRBV5-1
size: few
D: TRBD1
DNA: TGCGCCAGCAGCTTGGAAGTGCAGGGGGCGGGCAATGAGCAGTTCTTC
CDR3: CASSLEVQGAGNEQFF

J: TRBJ1-6
V: TRBV5-1
size: NA
D: NA
DNA: TGCGCCAGCAGCTTGGGTGGCCAGGGGAATTCACCCCTCCACTTT
CDR3: CASSLGGQGNSPLHF

J: TRBJ1-4
V: TRBV2
size: NA
D: NA
DNA: TGTGCCAGCAGTGAAGCGCGATTGTTGTTTTTT
CDR3: CASSEARLLFF

J: TRBJ2-1
V: TRBV6-4
size: NA
D: TRBD2
DNA: TGTGCCAGCAGTGTTACCGCATTAGCGGGAGATCGGTTCTTC
CDR3: CASSVTALAGDRFF

J: TRBJ2-1
V: TRBV11-2
size: few
D: TRBD1
DNA: TGTGCCAGCAGCCCGAGTACAGGGGTCAAGCAGTTCTTC
CDR3: CASSPSTGVKQFF

J: TRBJ2-3
V: TRBV7-3
size: NA
D: TRBD2
DNA: TGTGCCAGCAGCTCGAAGCGGGGGAGCACAGATACGCAGTATTTT
CDR3: CASSSKRGSTDTQYF

J: TRBJ1-2
V: TRBV27
size: NA
D: NA
DNA: TGTGCCAGCAGTTTTCAGGGGAACTATGGCTACACCTTC
CDR3: CASSFQGNYGYTF

J: TRBJ2-2
V: TRBV9
size: NA
D: NA
DNA: TGTGCCAGCAGCGTTGGGAACCACGGGGCCGGGGAGCTGTTTTTT
CDR3: CASSVGNHGAGELFF

J: TRBJ2-5
V: TRBV9
size: NA
D: NA
DNA: TGTGCCAGCAGCGTAGGGCAAGCGGAGACCCAGTACTTC
CDR3: CASSVGQAETQYF

J: TRBJ2-2
V: TRBV19
size: NA
D: NA
DNA: TGTGCCAGTAGTATCCTACGCCTCCGCCCCACCGGGGAGCTGTTTTTT
CDR3: CASSILRLRPTGELFF

J: TRBJ1-1
V: TRBV18
size: NA
D: NA
DNA: TGTGCCAGCTCACCCTCCGGGGTAGATGAAGCTTTCTTT
CDR3: CASSPSGVDEAFF

J: TRBJ1-5
V: TRBV7-6
size: NA
D: NA
DNA: TGTGCCAGCAGTCTGTCGGTGTACCAGCCCCAGCATTTT
CDR3: CASSLSVYQPQHF

J: TRBJ1-1
V: TRBV2
size: few
D: NA
DNA: TGTGCCAGCAGTAACCTAGACAGGCTGTTCTTT
CDR3: CASSNLDRLFF

J: TRBJ1-1
V: TRBV9
size: NA
D: TRBD1
DNA: TGTGCCAGCAGCACCTCCGACAGGGTGGCGACTGAAGCTTTCTTT
CDR3: CASSTSDRVATEAFF

J: TRBJ1-5
V: TRBV7-9
size: NA
D: TRBD1
DNA: TGTGCCAGCAGCTTGGAGGGGGCTCAGCCCCAGCATTTT
CDR3: CASSLEGAQPQHF

J: TRBJ2-7
V: TRBV23-1
size: NA
D: TRBD2
DNA: TGCGCCAGCAGTAATAATGGACAACTAGCGGGGGTCTCCTACGAGCAGTACTTC
CDR3: CASSNNGQLAGVSYEQYF

J: TRBJ2-7
V: TRBV28
size: once
D: TRBD2
DNA: TGTGCCAGCAGTTTAGGACTAGCGGGAGGGCCGTGGATAAGGTACGAGCAGTACTTC
CDR3: CASSLGLAGGPWIRYEQYF

J: TRBJ1-4
V: TRBV7-9
size: NA
D: TRBD1
DNA: TGTGCCAGCAGCCCATGGACAGGGGGCGCGGCAACTAATGAAAAACTGTTTTTT
CDR3: CASSPWTGGAATNEKLFF

J: TRBJ2-4
V: TRBV18
size: NA
D: TRBD1
DNA: TGTGCCAGCTCACCTGGTGTTGCGGGACAGGGGTTCAAAAACATTCAGTACTTC
CDR3: CASSPGVAGQGFKNIQYF

J: TRBJ1-1
V: TRBV29-1
size: few
D: NA
DNA: TGCAGCGTTGGGGCCAGGGATAACACTGAAGCTTTCTTT
CDR3: CSVGARDNTEAFF

J: TRBJ1-2
V: TRBV4-1
size: NA
D: NA
DNA: TGCGCCAGCAGCCACGACAGAGCTAACTATGGCTACACCTTC
CDR3: CASSHDRANYGYTF

J: TRBJ2-5
V: TRBV6-5
size: NA
D: TRBD2
DNA: TGTGCCAGAGTCAATAGCGGGAGGGCCGAGGAGACCCAGTACTTC
CDR3: CARVNSGRAEETQYF